This TCR beta chain came from a study of early T cells in non-severe SARS-CoV-2 infection. The TCR library protocol was used to attach unique molecular identifiers. These identifiers were attached to individual cDNA molecules. TCRdb reanalysed the 5' RACE reads using MiXCR and keeps one entry per CDR3 protein. The sample consists of tens of thousands of distinct CDR3 sequences, around 7% of them appearing once. CDR1 LGHDT and CDR2 YNNKEL come from the germline V gene (reference sequence). The V end lost 4 bases, the J end lost 2 bases, and 6 bases lay between the germline ends. CDR3 length: 12 residues.

The receptor was derived from an adult who was a healthcare worker with PCR-confirmed SARS-CoV-2 infection or an uninfected control (not recorded which). The chain joins TRBV3-1 to TRBJ2-7, with D unresolved. Input material: whole blood. CDR3: CASSLTAYEQYF. The CDR3 region has the DNA TGTGCCAGCAGCCTCACGGCCTACGAGCAGTACTTC.